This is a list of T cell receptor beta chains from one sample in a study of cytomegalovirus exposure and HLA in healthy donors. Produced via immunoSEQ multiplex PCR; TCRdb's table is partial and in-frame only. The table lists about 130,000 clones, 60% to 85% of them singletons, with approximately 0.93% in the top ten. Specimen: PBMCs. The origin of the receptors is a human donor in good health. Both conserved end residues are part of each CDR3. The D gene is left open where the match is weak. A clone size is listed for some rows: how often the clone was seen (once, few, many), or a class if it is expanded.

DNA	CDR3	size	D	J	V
TGCAGCGTTTTACCTAGCGGGGGTCCCTCCTACAATGAGCAGTTCTTC	CSVLPSGGPSYNEQFF	NA	TRBD2	TRBJ2-1	TRBV29-1
TGTGCCAGCGGTGCGAGGGAGGCAGATACGCAGTATTTT	CASGAREADTQYF	NA	NA	TRBJ2-3	TRBV6-5
TGTGCCAGCAGTTCCGGACAGGGACCCTATGGCTACACCTTC	CASSSGQGPYGYTF	NA	TRBD1	TRBJ1-2	TRBV2
TGTGCCATCAGTCCTGACAGGGGCAGCAATCAGCCCCAGCATTTT	CAISPDRGSNQPQHF	NA	TRBD1	TRBJ1-5	TRBV10-3
TGTGCCAGCAGCTTAGCTGGGGGGACAGATACGCAGTATTTT	CASSLAGGTDTQYF	NA	NA	TRBJ2-3	TRBV7-6
TGTGCCAGCAGGACCGGGAACTCGGTGGGCTACACCTTC	CASRTGNSVGYTF	NA	NA	TRBJ1-2	TRBV6-5
TGTGCCAGCAGCGAGGAAACAGGGGGCCCAGAGACCCAGTACTTC	CASSEETGGPETQYF	NA	TRBD1	TRBJ2-5	TRBV9
TGTGCCAGCAGCTTAAGCGGGGTTCTCGACGAGCAGTACTTC	CASSLSGVLDEQYF	once	TRBD2	TRBJ2-7	TRBV7-2
TGTGCCAGCAGCTTAGGGACTAAAATCAATGAGCAGTTCTTC	CASSLGTKINEQFF	NA	NA	TRBJ2-1	TRBV7-9
TGTGCCAGCAGCTTGGTCCTTACTAGCGGCGCTGAGCAGTTCTTC	CASSLVLTSGAEQFF	NA	TRBD2	TRBJ2-1	TRBV7-2
TGCGCCAGCAGCCGGAGGACTAGCGGGGGGGGAGACTACAATGAGCAGTTCTTC	CASSRRTSGGGDYNEQFF	NA	TRBD2	TRBJ2-1	TRBV5-1
TGTGCCACCAGCAGAGATTTCGCGGGGGGGAGCACAGATACGCAGTATTTT	CATSRDFAGGSTDTQYF	NA	TRBD2	TRBJ2-3	TRBV15
TGTGCCAGCGGTAGGGGACAGCTAAACACTGAAGCTTTCTTT	CASGRGQLNTEAFF	NA	TRBD1	TRBJ1-1	TRBV2
TGTGCCAGCAGTCCCAGGGACAGATACAATGAGCAGTTCTTC	CASSPRDRYNEQFF	NA	TRBD1	TRBJ2-1	TRBV6-1
TGCGCCAGCAGCCAAACGCATGCGGACGAGCAGTACTTC	CASSQTHADEQYF	NA	NA	TRBJ2-7	TRBV4-1
TGTGCCATCAGTGAGCCGAACTCCTACAGGGTTCCAGATACGCAGTATTTT	CAISEPNSYRVPDTQYF	NA	NA	TRBJ2-3	TRBV10-3
TGTGCCAGCAGTGAATGGACGGGACAGGGGTACAATGAGCAGTTCTTC	CASSEWTGQGYNEQFF	NA	TRBD1	TRBJ2-1	TRBV25-1
TGTGCCAGTTCAGGGGGAGCCAACGTCCTGACTTTC	CASSGGANVLTF	NA	TRBD1	TRBJ2-6	TRBV27
TGTGCCAGCTCTTCGACAGGGGAGGACACTGAAGCTTTCTTT	CASSSTGEDTEAFF	NA	TRBD1	TRBJ1-1	TRBV18
TGTGCCAGCAGCCCACGTAGTTCCGGGGAGCTGTTTTTT	CASSPRSSGELFF	NA	NA	TRBJ2-2	TRBV7-2
TGCGCCAGCAGCTTGGGAGACAGAGCTAACTATGGCTACACCTTC	CASSLGDRANYGYTF	NA	NA	TRBJ1-2	TRBV5-1
TGTGCCAGCAGCTATACAGGGGCTGAGGGCTACACCTTC	CASSYTGAEGYTF	NA	TRBD1	TRBJ1-2	TRBV5-6
TGTGCCAGCAGCCAAAAACAGGGGGATTACGAAAAACTGTTTTTT	CASSQKQGDYEKLFF	NA	TRBD1	TRBJ1-4	TRBV5-4
TGTGCCAGCAGCTTAGCGATCTTAAGTAAAGGGGAAGGCGAGCAGTACTTC	CASSLAILSKGEGEQYF	NA	NA	TRBJ2-7	TRBV7-9
TGTGCCAGCAGCCCCGAGACGGGAGGTTACGAGCAGTACTTC	CASSPETGGYEQYF	NA	TRBD2	TRBJ2-7	TRBV9
TGTGCCAGCTCACCACCGGGACAGAACTATGGCTACACCTTC	CASSPPGQNYGYTF	once	TRBD1	TRBJ1-2	TRBV18
TGTGCCAGCGATGCCCGGGGGGGGCCCCCCGGGGAGCTGTTTTTT	CASDARGGPPGELFF	NA	TRBD2	TRBJ2-2	TRBV7-9
TGTGCCAGCAGTGAGTTCCGTGGCGGGGGGGAATCAGATACGCAGTATTTT	CASSEFRGGGESDTQYF	NA	TRBD2	TRBJ2-3	TRBV2
TGTGCCAGCAGCCAGGACAGGGGTACAGGTGAAGCTTTCTTT	CASSQDRGTGEAFF	NA	TRBD1	TRBJ1-1	TRBV27
TGTGCCAGCAGCGAGGTGACAGGAAACACTGAAGCTTTCTTT	CASSEVTGNTEAFF	NA	NA	TRBJ1-1	TRBV9
TGCGCCAGCAGCTGGGGCCCCGGGGGCACTGAAGCTTTCTTT	CASSWGPGGTEAFF	NA	NA	TRBJ1-1	TRBV5-1
TGCGCCAGCACTACCGGGTGGACTAATGAAAAACTGTTTTTT	CASTTGWTNEKLFF	few	NA	TRBJ1-4	TRBV5-1
TGTGCCAGCAGCCGACTGTTTGGCGGGGGGGGGCAAGAGACCCAGTACTTC	CASSRLFGGGGQETQYF	once	TRBD2	TRBJ2-5	TRBV27
TGTGCCAGTACCCGGAGCGTCAGGGTCGGGGAGCTGTTTTTT	CASTRSVRVGELFF	NA	NA	TRBJ2-2	TRBV19
TGTGCCAGCAGCCAAGCAACAGGAACCTACGAGCAGTACTTC	CASSQATGTYEQYF	NA	NA	TRBJ2-7	TRBV14
TGTGCCAGCAGTGGTAGCGGGGGGGCGTGGGAGACCCAGTACTTC	CASSGSGGAWETQYF	NA	TRBD2	TRBJ2-5	TRBV6-1
TGTGCCAGCAGCTTAGCTCTCAGCTATGGCTACACCTTC	CASSLALSYGYTF	NA	NA	TRBJ1-2	TRBV7-2
TGTGCCAGCGGAAACGAGGGGGCTGGGGATCAGCCCCAGCATTTT	CASGNEGAGDQPQHF	few	TRBD1	TRBJ1-5	TRBV6-1
TGTGCCAGCAGCTTACGGGGGGTTCAGAGTCAGCCCCAGCATTTT	CASSLRGVQSQPQHF	NA	NA	TRBJ1-5	TRBV13
TGTGCCAGCAGTGACGGGGGGACTAGCTCCTACAATGAGCAGTTCTTC	CASSDGGTSSYNEQFF	NA	TRBD2	TRBJ2-1	TRBV9
TGTGCCAGCAGCTATCTAGCGGGCCAACCCTACAATGAGCAGTTCTTC	CASSYLAGQPYNEQFF	NA	TRBD2	TRBJ2-1	TRBV5-6
TGTGCCAGCGAAGGGGAGGGTCAGCCCCAGCATTTT	CASEGEGQPQHF	NA	NA	TRBJ1-5	TRBV6-5
TGTGCCAGCAGCTTCCGACAGGGGGCTAGTAATTCACCCCTCCACTTT	CASSFRQGASNSPLHF	NA	TRBD1	TRBJ1-6	TRBV5-5
TGTGCCAGCAGCTTGGACAGTCGAGCCAAAAACATTCAGTACTTC	CASSLDSRAKNIQYF	NA	NA	TRBJ2-4	TRBV5-5
TGTGCCAGCAGTTGGACTAGCGGGGGTAATGAGCAGTTCTTC	CASSWTSGGNEQFF	few	TRBD2	TRBJ2-1	TRBV7-2
TGCGCCAGCCGACTTGGGGACATTCAGTACTTC	CASRLGDIQYF	NA	NA	TRBJ2-4	TRBV5-1
TGTGCCAGCAGCGTAGTTGGTAGCGGGGGGGTATATGAGCAGTTCTTC	CASSVVGSGGVYEQFF	NA	TRBD2	TRBJ2-1	TRBV9